This TCR beta chain originates from a study of shared clonotypes between healthy human individuals. The repertoire was sequenced with immunoSEQ multiplex PCR; TCRdb's copy has only in-frame clones and lacks some. The data contain approximately 1,000,000 clones, approximately 80% of them singletons. In this sample, this clone turned up a few times. The CDR3 length is 15 residues. The V gene end was trimmed by 6 bases and the J gene end by 6 bases; junction bases not matched to a gene: 10. Per germline, CDR1 MNHNS and CDR2 SASEGT. Sequenced sample: memory CD4+ T cells from PBMCs. Subset meaning: CD45RA-negative fraction. This chain joins TRBV6-1 and TRBJ2-2; 7 nucleotides agree with TRBD2. This receptor was identified in a man between 18 and 35 years old in good health. Some clones in this sample may be carry-over from other donors' samples. The CDR3 DNA reads TGTGCCAGCAGGCCGCGGGGGAACGGCGCCGGGGAGCTGTTTTTT. Translated: CASRPRGNGAGELFF.